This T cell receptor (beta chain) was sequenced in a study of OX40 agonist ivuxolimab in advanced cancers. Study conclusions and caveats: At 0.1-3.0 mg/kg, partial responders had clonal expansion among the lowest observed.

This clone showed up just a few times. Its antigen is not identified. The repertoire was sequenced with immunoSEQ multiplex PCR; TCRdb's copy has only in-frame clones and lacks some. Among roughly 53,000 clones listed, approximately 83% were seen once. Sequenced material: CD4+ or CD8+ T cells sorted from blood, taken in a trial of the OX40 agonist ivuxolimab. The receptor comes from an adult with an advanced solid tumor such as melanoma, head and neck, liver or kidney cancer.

The CDR3 DNA follows: TGTGCCACCCGGTCAGCAGATGGGCCCCAGCATTTT. Its protein is CATRSADGPQHF. The V and J genes are TRBV10-3 and TRBJ1-5; no firm D call. CDR3 length: 12 amino acids. Germline V gene sequence: CDR1 ENHRY, CDR2 SYGVKD. Trimming removed 10 bases at V and 9 bases at J, with 16 bases between.